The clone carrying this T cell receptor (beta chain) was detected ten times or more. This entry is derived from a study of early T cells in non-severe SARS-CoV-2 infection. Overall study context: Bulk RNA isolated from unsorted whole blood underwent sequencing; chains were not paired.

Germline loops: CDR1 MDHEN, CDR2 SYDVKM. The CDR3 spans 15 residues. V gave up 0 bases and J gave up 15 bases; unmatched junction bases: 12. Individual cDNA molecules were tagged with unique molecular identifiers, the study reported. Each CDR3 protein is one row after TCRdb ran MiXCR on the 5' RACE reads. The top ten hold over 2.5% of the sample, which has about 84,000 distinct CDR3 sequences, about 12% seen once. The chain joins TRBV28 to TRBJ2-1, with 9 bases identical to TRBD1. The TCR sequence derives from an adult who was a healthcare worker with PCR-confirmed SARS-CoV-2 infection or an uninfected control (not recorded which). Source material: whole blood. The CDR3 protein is CASSLWGETGTGLFF. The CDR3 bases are TGTGCCAGCAGTTTATGGGGGGAGACCGGGACAGGGTTGTTCTTC.